This TCR beta chain comes out of a study of CD8 T cells in Susac syndrome. cDNA came from roughly 0.5 to 1 ug RNA primed by random hexamers. TCRdb reprocessed the immunoSEQ multiplex PCR reads via MiXCR and lists one record per CDR3 protein. The sample consists of around 59,000 distinct CDR3 sequences, around 94% of them appearing once. The study sequenced TCR beta in blood CD8+ and CD4+ T cells. TEMRA cells were FACS-enriched and CD8+ and CD4+ T cells negatively isolated. There are 15 residues in the CDR3. V was pared by 1 base and J by 4 bases, with 11 bases between. Germline V gives CDR1 LNHDA, CDR2 SQIVND (reference sequence).

This receptor was taken from a human donor in good health. This sequence joins TRBV19 and TRBJ2-1; D is perhaps TRBD1 (6 bases). Sequenced: CD8+ T cells from PBMCs. The CDR3 sequence: CASSIGGDTYNEQFF. The CDR3 region has the DNA TGTGCCAGTAGTATAGGAGGGGACACTTACAATGAGCAGTTCTTC.